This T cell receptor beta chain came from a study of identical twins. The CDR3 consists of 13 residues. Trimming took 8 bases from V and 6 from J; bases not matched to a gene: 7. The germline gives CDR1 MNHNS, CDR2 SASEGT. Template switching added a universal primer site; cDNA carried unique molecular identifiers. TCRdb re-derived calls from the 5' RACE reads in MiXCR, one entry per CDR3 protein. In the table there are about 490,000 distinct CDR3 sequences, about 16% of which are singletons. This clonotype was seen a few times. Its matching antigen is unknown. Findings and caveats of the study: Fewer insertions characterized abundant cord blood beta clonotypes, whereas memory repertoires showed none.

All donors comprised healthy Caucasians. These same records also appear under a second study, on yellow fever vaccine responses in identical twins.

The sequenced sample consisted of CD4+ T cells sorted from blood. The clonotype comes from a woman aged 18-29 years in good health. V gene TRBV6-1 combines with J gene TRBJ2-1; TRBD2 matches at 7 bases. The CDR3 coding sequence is TGTGCCAGCGGGGGGGGAATGATCAATGAGCAGTTCTTC. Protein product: CASGGGMINEQFF.